Presented here are 3 T cell receptor beta chains from one specimen sequenced in a study of response to subunit inactivated influenza vaccine. One entry per CDR3 protein, called by TCRdb with MiXCR from the RT-PCR reads. Here the sample spans 490,000 or so distinct CDR3 sequences, around 8% being singletons. The material was PBMCs from blood, obtained less than 30 months after vaccination. The receptors derive from a man between 50 and 69 years old who received an inactivated influenza vaccine.

The chain has TRBV4-2 and TRBJ1-4, with D hard to call. V lost 0 bases and J lost 7, with 12 bases in between. CDR3 length equals 15 residues. Germline V lookup: CDR1 LGHNA, CDR2 YNFKEQ. In DNA form, the CDR3 reads TGTGCCAGCAGCCAAGAAAGGTCTCGGGGTGAAAAACTGTTTTTT. Amino acids: CASSQERSRGEKLFF.

Only a few counts were recorded for this clonotype. The chain recombines TRBV30 with TRBJ2-1, with D tentatively TRBD2 (5 bases). From germline, CDR1 is GTSNPN and CDR2 SVGIG (reference sequence). V lost 4 bases and J lost 7, with 17 bases in between. The CDR3 sequence is 14 residues long. CDR3 region: CAWTHLLRGNEQFF. The CDR3 region has the DNA TGTGCCTGGACCCACCTGCTTAGAGGGAATGAGCAGTTCTTC.

This clonotype was found a few times. The chain uses TRBV5-1 and TRBJ2-3; D is ambiguous. V lost 3 bases to trimming and J lost 5 bases, with 10 bases between them. CDR3 length: 13 residues. CDR1 is SGHRS and CDR2 is YFSETQ in the germline V gene. The CDR3 nucleotides are TGCGCCAGCAGCTCCGACCTTCTAGATACGCAGTATTTT. This sequence encodes CASSSDLLDTQYF. Using reference TRBV5-1 and TRBJ2-3 for the parts outside the CDR3, the full variable domain is KAGVTQTPRYLIKTRGQQVTLSCSPISGHRSVSWYQQTPGQGLQFLFEYFSETQRNKGNFPGRFSGRQFSNSRSEMNVSTLELGDSALYLCASSSDLLDTQYFGPGTRLTVL.